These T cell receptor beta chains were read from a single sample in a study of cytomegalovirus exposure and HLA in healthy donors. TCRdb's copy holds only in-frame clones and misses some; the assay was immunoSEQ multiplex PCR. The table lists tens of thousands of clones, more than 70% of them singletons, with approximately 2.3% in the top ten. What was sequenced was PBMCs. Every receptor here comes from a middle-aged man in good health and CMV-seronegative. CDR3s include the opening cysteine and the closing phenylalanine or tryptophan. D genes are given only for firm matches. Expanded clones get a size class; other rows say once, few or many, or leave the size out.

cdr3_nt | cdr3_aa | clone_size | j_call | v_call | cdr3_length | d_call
TGTGCCAGCAGTGGGGAGGGGGGCGTCTACAATGAGCAGTTCTTC | CASSGEGGVYNEQFF | . | TRBJ2-1 | TRBV2 | 15 | .
TGTGCCATCAGGGTTGGGACAGCGGCCCAGAACACTGAAGCTTTCTTT | CAIRVGTAAQNTEAFF | . | TRBJ1-1 | TRBV10-3 | 16 | TRBD1
TGCAGTGCTGACCTCGGGAGTGGCTACACCTTC | CSADLGSGYTF | . | TRBJ1-2 | TRBV20-1 | 11 | .
TGTGCTAGTGCCCCCGGGCATGGGGCGAACACTGAAGCTTTCTTT | CASAPGHGANTEAFF | few | TRBJ1-1 | TRBV12-5 | 15 | .
TGTGCCAGCAGTATCCGGGAGCCGCGTGAAAAACTGTTTTTT | CASSIREPREKLFF | . | TRBJ1-4 | TRBV28 | 14 | .
TGTGCCAGCAGTGAAGATCCACACAGGGGTTCGGGATACGAGCAGTACTTC | CASSEDPHRGSGYEQYF | few | TRBJ2-7 | TRBV6-1 | 17 | TRBD1
TGTGCCAGCAGTGCACAGCAGAGCACTGAAGCTTTCTTT | CASSAQQSTEAFF | . | TRBJ1-1 | TRBV6-4 | 13 | .
TGTGCCAGCAGCGCGTGGGGGCTGGAGACCGAGCAGTACTTC | CASSAWGLETEQYF | . | TRBJ2-7 | TRBV9 | 14 | .
TGTGCCAGCAGCTTAAGAGTCCCGAGCTCTTTAACTGAAGCTTTCTTT | CASSLRVPSSLTEAFF | . | TRBJ1-1 | TRBV5-6 | 16 | .
TGTGCCAGCCGTCCCGGGACATTTGAAAAACTGTTTTTT | CASRPGTFEKLFF | . | TRBJ1-4 | TRBV28 | 13 | .
TGTGCCAGTAGTCCATGGCAGGGGGCGCGTCAGCCCCAGCATTTT | CASSPWQGARQPQHF | . | TRBJ1-5 | TRBV19 | 15 | TRBD1
TGTGCCAGCAGCGTAGAAGGGGCTCAGCCCCAGCATTTT | CASSVEGAQPQHF | . | TRBJ1-5 | TRBV9 | 13 | .
TGCAGCGTTGGACAGGGGGAGAAGACCCAGTACTTC | CSVGQGEKTQYF | . | TRBJ2-5 | TRBV29-1 | 12 | TRBD1
TGTGCCAGCAGTCATACAGGGATTCAGCCCCAGCATTTT | CASSHTGIQPQHF | . | TRBJ1-5 | TRBV7-2 | 13 | .
TGTGCCAGCAGTCTGACAGCTAATGAAAAACTGTTTTTT | CASSLTANEKLFF | . | TRBJ1-4 | TRBV6-5 | 13 | .
TGCGCCAGCAGCCTGGGACTTTACAATGAGCAGTTCTTC | CASSLGLYNEQFF | once | TRBJ2-1 | TRBV10-1 | 13 | .
TGTGCCAGCAGCTTAGGGGGGGTCAGCTCCTACGAGCAGTACTTC | CASSLGGVSSYEQYF | . | TRBJ2-7 | TRBV7-2 | 15 | .
TGTGCCACCCGGGCGGGCAACTACGAGCAGTACTTC | CATRAGNYEQYF | . | TRBJ2-7 | TRBV19 | 12 | .
TGTGCCAGCAGCAAGGGACTAGCTTACGAGCAGTACTTC | CASSKGLAYEQYF | . | TRBJ2-7 | TRBV21-1 | 13 | .
TGCGCCAGCAGCCTCGGGACAGGGGGCGAAAAACTGTTTTTT | CASSLGTGGEKLFF | . | TRBJ1-4 | TRBV5-1 | 14 | TRBD1
TGTGCCAGCAGTTTCTTTTCACAGGGGGCTTTTAGGTTTGCTGGGGCCAACGTCCTGACTTTC | CASSFFSQGAFRFAGANVLTF | . | TRBJ2-6 | TRBV28 | 21 | TRBD1
TGTGCCAGCTCACCAGCAGGACAGGGGAACGAGCAGTACTTC | CASSPAGQGNEQYF | . | TRBJ2-7 | TRBV18 | 14 | TRBD1
TGCGCCAGCACCCGTGGTGGGGGCTCCCTCTCATACTCCTACAATGAGCAGTTCTTC | CASTRGGGSLSYSYNEQFF | once | TRBJ2-1 | TRBV5-1 | 19 | .
TGTGCCAGCAGTTTAGGGCCCAGGGGGGACAATGAGCAGTTCTTC | CASSLGPRGDNEQFF | . | TRBJ2-1 | TRBV27 | 15 | .
TGTGCCAGCTCCGACGGGGGGTCCTACAATGAGCAGTTCTTC | CASSDGGSYNEQFF | . | TRBJ2-1 | TRBV9 | 14 | TRBD2
TGTGCCATCAGTGCCGGACAGGTGAACTACGAGCAGTACTTC | CAISAGQVNYEQYF | . | TRBJ2-7 | TRBV10-3 | 14 | TRBD1
TGTGCCAGCAGCTTGGGAGTGATGGGAGGAAACACCATATATTTT | CASSLGVMGGNTIYF | . | TRBJ1-3 | TRBV7-9 | 15 | .
TGTGCCAGCAGGGGCCGGGGTAACTCTGGGGCCAACGTCCTGACTTTC | CASRGRGNSGANVLTF | few | TRBJ2-6 | TRBV2 | 16 | .
TGTGCCAGCAGCTTCCTAGGGTTTCGCAGGGAAGTCTCTGGAAACACCATATATTTT | CASSFLGFRREVSGNTIYF | . | TRBJ1-3 | TRBV27 | 19 | .
TGCAGCGTTGTTCACAGCAGACGTGAAGCTTTCTTT | CSVVHSRREAFF | . | TRBJ1-1 | TRBV29-1 | 12 | .
TGTGCCATCTCCGGGACAGGGGTGTTGAGTGAGCAGTTCTTC | CAISGTGVLSEQFF | . | TRBJ2-1 | TRBV19 | 14 | TRBD1